These 5 T cell receptor beta chains came from one sample sequenced in a study of blood T cell repertoires in COVID-19. TCRdb's table, derived via immunoSEQ multiplex PCR, lists solely in-frame clones and lacks some. The table includes over 250,000 clones, around 89% detected once. What was sequenced was peripheral blood. The receptors were gathered from a woman in her thirties or forties who had recovered from COVID-19.

The chain is built from TRBV6-2 or TRBV6-3 and TRBJ1-5, with D tentatively TRBD1 (5 bases). V lost 2 bases, J lost 9 bases, and 17 bases lay in between. The CDR3 loop spans 15 amino acids. CDR1 and CDR2 from the germline V gene are MNHEY and SVGEGT. The CDR3 nucleotides are TGTGCCAGCAGTTACCCAGGGATTCCCCTTCGGCCCCAGCATTTT. Translating it yields CASSYPGIPLRPQHF.

This clone came up once. The rearrangement joins TRBV3-1 (or the pseudogene TRBV3-2) to TRBJ2-7; D ambiguous. The germline V and J ends were trimmed by 4 bases and 6 bases, with 16 bases remaining between them. Per germline, CDR1 LGHDT and CDR2 YNNKEL (reference sequence). The CDR3 covers 14 residues. DNA for the CDR3: TGTGCCAGCAGCCCGTTCCCCGACCGGGTCGAGCAGTACTTC. Translating gives CASSPFPDRVEQYF.

This chain joins TRBV7-3 and TRBJ2-2; 11 bases are shared with TRBD1. Germline lookup yields CDR1 SGHTA and CDR2 FQGTGA. The CDR3 length is 15 residues. J lost 6 bases, V lost 5 bases, and 5 bases had no gene match. CDR3 DNA sequence: TGTGCCAGCAGCCCGCGGACAGGGGGCCCCGGGGAGCTGTTTTTT. This gives the protein CASSPRTGGPGELFF.

This chain connects TRBV1 to TRBJ1-2; TRBD1 is taken as the D call from the table, unchecked against the DNA. TRBV1 is classified as a pseudogene. The CDR3 covers 18 residues. CDR3 bases: TGCACCAGCAGCCAAGAGCGCTCCGGGGCAGGGGGCGCAGGAGGCTACACCTTC. It codes for CTSSQERSGAGGAGGYTF.

The chain joins TRBV30 to TRBJ2-6; D remains unclear. This CDR3 comprises 16 residues. V was trimmed by 1 base and J by 4 bases, leaving 14 bases between them. CDR1 GTSNPN and CDR2 SVGIG come from the germline V gene (reference sequence). CDR3: CAWSAVWSRGANVLTF. CDR3 nucleotides: TGTGCCTGGAGTGCTGTTTGGAGTCGAGGGGCCAACGTCCTGACTTTC.